The 21 T cell receptor beta chains in this list originate from one sample, sequenced in a study of identical twins. One entry per CDR3 protein, called by TCRdb with MiXCR from the 5' RACE reads. The sample carries some 730,000 distinct CDR3 sequences, roughly 20% recorded once. This sample also belongs to another study, concerning T cells expressing NK-cell markers.

Sequenced material: PBMCs. These TCRs come from a woman aged 18 to 35 in good health.

This clonotype has only one observation. This chain uses TRBV11-2 with TRBJ2-2; 12 positions agree with TRBD2. Germline CDR1 is SGHAT and CDR2 is FQNNGV. There are 17 residues in the CDR3. The V and J ends lost 1 base and 5 bases, in that order; junction bases with no gene match: 5. DNA of the CDR3: TGTGCCAGCAGCTTAGTCCCACTAGCGGGGGGTACCGGGGAGCTGTTTTTT. Translation gives CASSLVPLAGGTGELFF.

This clonotype was seen only a few times. The rearrangement joins TRBV6-2 or TRBV6-3 to TRBJ1-5; tentative D call: TRBD1 (5 bases). Germline lookup yields CDR1 MNHEY and CDR2 SVGEGT. Trimming pared 4 bases from V and 1 base from J, leaving 11 bases between. CDR3 length: 15 residues. CDR3 sequence: CASSWLDRSNQPQHF. The DNA of the CDR3 is TGTGCCAGCAGTTGGCTCGACAGAAGCAATCAGCCCCAGCATTTT.

CDR3 in amino acids: CASSYSTAMNTEAFF. CDR3 nucleotides: TGTGCCAGCAGTTACTCTACCGCGATGAACACTGAAGCTTTCTTT. The chain uses TRBV6-5 and TRBJ1-1; D is ambiguous. Germline V CDR1 and CDR2: MNHEY, SVGAGI. The V and J ends lost 0 bases and 0 bases respectively, with 8 bases between them. The CDR3 extends over 15 amino acids.

The chain links TRBV6-2 or TRBV6-3 to TRBJ2-7; 10 bases match TRBD1. The CDR3 sequence is 14 residues long. V lost 5 bases to trimming and J lost 6 bases; unmatched junction nucleotides: 7. Germline assignment: CDR1 MNHEY and CDR2 SVGEGT. The CDR3 nucleotides read TGTGCCAGCAGTAAAGTCCGGGACAGGGGCGAGCAGTACTTC. Its protein is CASSKVRDRGEQYF.

This clonotype was seen a few times. The J gene is TRBJ1-1, the V gene TRBV12-3 or TRBV12-4; D is unclear. This CDR3 has 14 amino acids. The germline V and J ends were trimmed by 7 bases and 1 base, with 13 bases remaining between them. CDR3 bases: TGTGCCAGCAAAGGAGCCCCAGGGAACACTGAAGCTTTCTTT. Amino acids: CASKGAPGNTEAFF.

This clonotype has more than one count but fewer than ten. The chain joins TRBV12-3 or TRBV12-4 to TRBJ2-4; D is uncertain. This CDR3 comprises 13 residues. V lost 2 bases and J 9 bases, leaving 11 bases between the germline ends. The CDR3 reads CASSLSVLGIQYF. Written as DNA, the CDR3 is TGTGCCAGCAGTTTATCGGTTCTGGGCATTCAGTACTTC.

The V call is TRBV7-9, the J call TRBJ2-2, with 8 nucleotides matching TRBD2. The V gene end was trimmed by 7 bases and the J gene end by 2 bases; junction bases not matched to a gene: 6. In germline, CDR1 is SEHNR, CDR2 FQNEAQ (reference sequence). CDR3 length: 15 amino acids. The DNA of the CDR3 is TGTGCCAGCACCCTTAGCGGGACAAACACCGGGGAGCTGTTTTTT. This translates into CASTLSGTNTGELFF.

The chain has TRBV10-3 and TRBJ2-5; 9 positions match TRBD2. Germline V gives CDR1 ENHRY, CDR2 SYGVKD. The trim removed 3 bases at V and 1 base at J, leaving 3 bases unmatched. The CDR3 has 15 amino acids. The CDR3 DNA is TGTGCCATCAGTGAAGGCGGGGGGGTCCAAGAGACCCAGTACTTC. Translated, it gives CAISEGGGVQETQYF.

The rearrangement uses TRBV6-2 or TRBV6-3 and TRBJ1-1; no reliable D call. The ends were cut back, 6 bases at V and 5 bases at J, with 13 bases in the middle. The CDR3 loop spans 13 amino acids. Germline assignment: CDR1 MNHEY and CDR2 SVGEGT. The CDR3 protein is CASSFNPETEAFF. The CDR3 DNA follows: TGTGCCAGCAGCTTTAACCCGGAAACTGAAGCTTTCTTT.

CDR3 coding DNA: TGTGCCACCAGCAGAGGGACAGGAGGAGAGACCCAGTACTTC. As protein: CATSRGTGGETQYF. The rearrangement uses TRBV15 and TRBJ2-5; 7 nucleotides agree with TRBD1. Germline loops: CDR1 LNHNV, CDR2 YYDKDF (reference sequence). The CDR3 consists of 14 residues. V shed 1 base and J 4 bases; nucleotides not matched to a gene: 3.

V is TRBV6-1 and J is TRBJ1-2; perhaps TRBD1 as D (5 bases). The ends were cut back, 6 bases at V and 8 bases at J, with 16 bases in the middle. This CDR3 has 13 residues. Germline values: CDR1 MNHNS, CDR2 SASEGT. CDR3 amino acids: CASSRAGKTGYTF. In nucleotides, the CDR3 is TGTGCCAGCAGCAGGGCGGGAAAGACGGGCTACACCTTC.

This clonotype was recorded a few times. This sequence joins TRBV20-1 and TRBJ2-1, with TRBD2 matching over 8 bases. CDR3 size: 16 residues. Looked up from germline, CDR1 is DFQATT and CDR2 is SNEGSKA (reference sequence). The V and J ends lost 5 bases and 0 bases, in that order; junction bases with no gene match: 9. The CDR3 here is CSAWDSGASSYNEQFF. DNA of the CDR3: TGCAGTGCTTGGGATAGCGGGGCGAGCTCCTACAATGAGCAGTTCTTC.

This chain links TRBV9 with TRBJ2-1; D uncertain. Trimming pared 0 bases from V and 9 bases from J, leaving 10 bases between. CDR1 is SGDLS and CDR2 is YYNGEE in the germline V gene. CDR3 length: 13 amino acids. CDR3 region: CASSVESSSEQFF. The CDR3 region has the DNA TGTGCCAGCAGCGTAGAGTCCAGCAGTGAGCAGTTCTTC.

This clonotype turned up a few times. This rearrangement joins TRBV6-1 to TRBJ2-3, with D uncertain. Trimming took off 4 bases at V and 0 bases at J, with 11 bases between the two ends. CDR1 and CDR2 (germline): MNHNS, SASEGT. The CDR3 contains 15 residues. For the CDR3, the DNA is TGTGCCAGCAGTGGCCAGCCCATTAGCACAGATACGCAGTATTTT. As protein: CASSGQPISTDTQYF.

The chain links TRBV5-1 to TRBJ2-3; a possible D gene is TRBD2 (7 bases). The CDR3 covers 17 residues. Germline V gene lookup returns CDR1 SGHRS and CDR2 YFSETQ. V dropped 3 bases and J dropped 5 bases, with 22 bases sitting between them. DNA of the CDR3: TGCGCCAGCAGCTCATCCCACTTCGGGGGGCCAGGAGATACGCAGTATTTT. Translation gives CASSSSHFGGPGDTQYF.

This clonotype was recorded many times. The CDR3 bases are TGTGCCACCGCAGCGGGAGATGAGCAGTTCTTC. Protein: CATAAGDEQFF. The rearrangement uses TRBV10-3 and TRBJ2-1; 8 bases are shared with TRBD2. Germline V gene lookup returns CDR1 ENHRY and CDR2 SYGVKD. Trimming removed 10 bases from V and 8 bases from J; junction bases left unmatched: 4. This CDR3 has 11 amino acids.

This clonotype was seen more than once but under ten times. V gene TRBV5-1 combines with J gene TRBJ2-5, with 9 bases identical to TRBD2. This CDR3 region has 14 residues. CDR1 is SGHRS and CDR2 is YFSETQ in the germline V gene. Trimming removed 2 bases from V and 4 bases from J; junction bases left unmatched: 3. The CDR3 loop reads CASSLVSGGETQYF. The CDR3 DNA is TGCGCCAGCAGCTTAGTTAGCGGGGGAGAGACCCAGTACTTC. The full variable domain, completed using reference TRBV5-1 and TRBJ2-5, is KAGVTQTPRYLIKTRGQQVTLSCSPISGHRSVSWYQQTPGQGLQFLFEYFSETQRNKGNFPGRFSGRQFSNSRSEMNVSTLELGDSALYLCASSLVSGGETQYFGPGTRLLVL.

The rearrangement joins TRBV6-1 to TRBJ2-7; 11 bases fit TRBD1. Trimming took 6 bases from V and 3 from J; bases not matched to a gene: 4. Germline-derived CDR1 and CDR2 are MNHNS and SASEGT. This CDR3 spans 14 amino acids. The CDR3 DNA is TGTGCCAGCAGGGGGGGGACAGGGGGCTACGAGCAGTACTTC. Residues: CASRGGTGGYEQYF.

The chain is built from TRBV10-3 and TRBJ2-2; D uncertain. This CDR3 is built from 13 residues. V lost 4 bases to trimming and J lost 7 bases, with 10 bases between them. Germline loops: CDR1 ENHRY, CDR2 SYGVKD. CDR3 protein: CAISGLWSGELFF. DNA for the CDR3: TGTGCCATCAGTGGATTGTGGAGCGGGGAGCTGTTTTTT.

This sequence joins TRBV5-1 and TRBJ1-3; no clear D gene. Trimming took off 1 base at V and 2 bases at J, with 7 bases between the two ends. This CDR3 spans 14 amino acids. Germline CDR1 SGHRS, CDR2 YFSETQ. The CDR3 sequence is CASSLTGTGNTIYF. CDR3 bases: TGCGCCAGCAGCTTGACCGGCACTGGAAACACCATATATTTT. Complete variable domain (other parts from reference TRBV5-1 and TRBJ1-3): KAGVTQTPRYLIKTRGQQVTLSCSPISGHRSVSWYQQTPGQGLQFLFEYFSETQRNKGNFPGRFSGRQFSNSRSEMNVSTLELGDSALYLCASSLTGTGNTIYFGEGSWLTVV.

Remarks on this clonotype: One junction end disagrees with the germline gene, perhaps due to a read error. The rearrangement joins TRBV4-3 to TRBJ2-2; unclear D gene. The length of the CDR3 is 16 residues. Germline loops: CDR1 LGHNA, CDR2 YSLEER. Here the CDR3 reads CASRQDVYFNTGELFF. The CDR3 DNA follows: TGCGCCAGCAGACAAGATGTATACTTTAACACCGGGGAGCTGTTTTTT.